The 21 T cell receptor beta chains below come from one sample, sequenced in a study of CD8+ T cells in alopecia areata (dated by TCRdb to the late 2010s). The protocol used for the library was the immunoSEQ multiplex PCR assay. To provide template for TCR sequencing, every sample had RNA extracted and reverse transcribed into cDNA. TCRdb took this table from immuneACCESS and kept in-frame rearrangements with V and J called. Such tables lack part of the clones; where checked against another copy, unresolved V genes explain under half of the gap, and the rest is unexplained. The sample has some 170,000 clones on record, less than 75% of them singletons. Jointly, the top ten make up more than 9.5% of the sample. In light of the paper, this sample's time point label describes: baseline before oral tofacitinib. Material: CD8+ T cells sorted from blood, obtained at week 0. These receptors were taken from a human donor with alopecia areata.

The chain uses TRBV13 and TRBJ2-5; 8 bases are a match to TRBD1. From germline, CDR1 is PRHDT and CDR2 FYEKMQ (reference sequence). J gave up 4 bases and V 5 bases, and 9 bases lay outside the gene matches. The CDR3 runs to 15 residues. CDR3 DNA sequence: TGTGCCAGCAGCAGTGGACAGGGAGGCGGAGAGACCCAGTACTTC. It yields the protein CASSSGQGGGETQYF.

Comments on this clone: At one boundary the junction diverges from the germline segment, which might be a read error. J is TRBJ2-2 and V is TRBV29-1; D unclear. Germline V CDR1 and CDR2: SQVTM, ANQGSEA. CDR3 size: 11 residues. The CDR3 region has the DNA TGCAGCGTTGCTAACAGCGGGGAGCTGTTTTTT. This codes for CSVANSGELFF.

This sequence joins TRBV14 and TRBJ2-7; D unresolved. Trimming took 4 bases from V and 3 from J, leaving 10 bases between them. The CDR3 sequence is 13 residues long. The germline V gene encodes CDR1 SGHDN and CDR2 FVKESK. CDR3 coding DNA: TGTGCCAGCAGCCCGGTCTCAAACTACGAGCAGTACTTC. It encodes CASSPVSNYEQYF.

CDR3 residues: CASSQVGQPQHF. The CDR3 region has the DNA TGTGCCAGCAGCCAAGTTGGGCAGCCCCAGCATTTT. The chain is built from TRBV14 and TRBJ1-5; D is unresolved. The length of the CDR3 is 12 residues. Germline-derived CDR1 and CDR2 are SGHDN and FVKESK. The germline V and J ends were trimmed by 1 base and 7 bases, with 5 bases remaining between them. Variable domain in full (rest from reference TRBV14 and TRBJ1-5): EAGVTQFPSHSVIEKGQTVTLRCDPISGHDNLYWYRRVMGKEIKFLLHFVKESKQDESGMPNNRFLAERTGGTYSTLKVQPAELEDSGVYFCASSQVGQPQHFGDGTRLSIL.

This rearrangement joins TRBV5-6 to TRBJ2-3; D possibly matches TRBD1 or TRBD2 (5 bases each). The germline V gene has CDR1 SGHDT and CDR2 YYEEEE. This CDR3 contains 14 residues. V gave up 4 bases and J gave up 6 bases, with 15 bases separating them. The DNA of the CDR3 is TGTGCCAGCAGCCCCCGGGACGCCATGGATACGCAGTATTTT. Protein sequence: CASSPRDAMDTQYF.

The genes are TRBV6-5 and TRBJ2-5; D gene ambiguous. Germline assignment: CDR1 MNHEY and CDR2 SVGAGI. This CDR3 has 15 amino acids. Trimming cost V 5 bases and J 1 base, with 14 bases left between them. CDR3 in amino acids: CASSTYRRPQETQYF. The DNA for the CDR3 is TGTGCCAGCAGTACTTACAGAAGACCCCAAGAGACCCAGTACTTC.

V gene TRBV29-1 combines with J gene TRBJ1-1; D is unclear. This CDR3 is 18 amino acids long. V shed 3 bases and J shed 0 bases, with 23 bases lying between them. Per the germline V gene, CDR1 is SQVTM and CDR2 is ANQGSEA. CDR3: CSVEERKAAFHMNTEAFF. CDR3 sequence (DNA): TGCAGCGTTGAGGAGCGGAAGGCGGCCTTTCACATGAACACTGAAGCTTTCTTT. Based on the CDR3 plus reference TRBV29-1 and TRBJ1-1, the full variable domain is SAVISQKPSRDICQRGTSLTIQCQVDSQVTMMFWYRQQPGQSLTLIATANQGSEATYESGFVIDKFPISRPNLTFSTLTVSNMSPEDSSIYLCSVEERKAAFHMNTEAFFGQGTRLTVV.

This chain connects TRBV5-6 to TRBJ1-5; 7 bases map to TRBD1. The CDR3 sequence is 13 residues long. V gave up 0 bases and J gave up 6 bases; unmatched junction bases: 0. Germline CDR1 is SGHDT and CDR2 is YYEEEE. The CDR3 loop is CASSLGTGQPQHF. CDR3 DNA: TGTGCCAGCAGCTTGGGGACAGGTCAGCCCCAGCATTTT.

The V and J genes are TRBV7-3 and TRBJ2-7, with D maybe TRBD1 (5 bases). CDR3 length equals 14 residues. Germline lookup yields CDR1 SGHTA and CDR2 FQGTGA. V lost 2 bases and J lost 2, with 10 bases in between. The CDR3 spells CASSLSGPAYEQYF. CDR3 coding DNA: TGTGCCAGCAGCTTATCAGGGCCCGCCTACGAGCAGTACTTC.

The CDR3 DNA follows: TGTGCCACCAGCAGAGAAGGACAGGGTTCACCCCTCCACTTT. Translating gives CATSREGQGSPLHF. The V call is TRBV15, the J call TRBJ1-6, with 8 bases aligning to TRBD1. The trim removed 0 bases at V and 9 bases at J, leaving 1 base unmatched. Germline CDR1 is LNHNV and CDR2 is YYDKDF (reference sequence). CDR3 length: 14 residues.

The rearrangement joins TRBV7-3 to TRBJ1-6; D is unresolved. Germline assignment: CDR1 SGHTA and CDR2 FQGTGA. The CDR3 consists of 13 residues. Trimming took off 0 bases at V and 7 bases at J, with 4 bases between the two ends. CDR3 residues: CASSLTVNSPLHF. The CDR3 DNA sequence: TGTGCCAGCAGCTTAACGGTCAATTCACCCCTCCACTTT.

This chain links TRBV29-1 with TRBJ1-2, with TRBD1 matching over 8 bases. V was pared by 5 bases and J by 0 bases, with 5 bases of the junction left unmatched. The germline V gene encodes CDR1 SQVTM and CDR2 ANQGSEA. The CDR3 totals 14 residues. The CDR3 nucleotides read TGCAGCGTTCCGCAGGGGGCTTCTAACTATGGCTACACCTTC. Protein: CSVPQGASNYGYTF. Drawing the rest from reference TRBV29-1 and TRBJ1-2, the complete variable domain is SAVISQKPSRDICQRGTSLTIQCQVDSQVTMMFWYRQQPGQSLTLIATANQGSEATYESGFVIDKFPISRPNLTFSTLTVSNMSPEDSSIYLCSVPQGASNYGYTFGSGTRLTVV.

The CDR3 protein is CASSLAVTGNEQFF. The CDR3 coding sequence is TGTGCCAGCAGCTTGGCCGTAACAGGGAATGAGCAGTTCTTC. The V call is TRBV5-6, the J call TRBJ2-1, with D maybe TRBD1 (6 bases). V lost 0 bases, J lost 7 bases, and 11 bases lay in between. The CDR3 length is 14 residues. Germline V lookup: CDR1 SGHDT, CDR2 YYEEEE.

J is TRBJ2-6 and V is TRBV9; D is unresolved. Trimming took 0 bases from V and 1 from J, leaving 5 bases between them. The CDR3 sequence is 15 residues long. Germline CDR1 and CDR2: SGDLS and YYNGEE. The CDR3 reads CASSVGISGANVLTF. CDR3 sequence (DNA): TGTGCCAGCAGCGTAGGTATTTCTGGGGCCAACGTCCTGACTTTC.

V is TRBV7-9 and J is TRBJ1-1; D may be TRBD1 (5 bases). There are 14 residues in the CDR3. Trimming took 5 bases from V and 3 from J, leaving 13 bases between them. In germline, CDR1 is SEHNR, CDR2 FQNEAQ (reference sequence). The CDR3 bases are TGTGCCAGCAGCCTTCCTAGGGGTGACACTGAAGCTTTCTTT. It yields the protein CASSLPRGDTEAFF.

In this sample, this clone turned up a few times. The gene calls are TRBV10-2 and TRBJ2-2, with D unresolved. The germline CDR1 and CDR2 sequences are WSHSY and SAAADI. The CDR3 totals 15 residues. Trimming removed 2 bases at V and 3 bases at J, with 10 bases between. This chain's CDR3 is CASSERPQDTGELFF. The CDR3 DNA follows: TGCGCCAGCAGTGAGCGGCCCCAGGACACCGGGGAGCTGTTTTTT.

The chain employs TRBV15 and TRBJ2-7; 8 nucleotides line up with TRBD1. The J segment lost 0 bases and the V segment lost 4 bases, leaving 11 bases of the junction unmatched. Looked up from germline, CDR1 is LNHNV and CDR2 is YYDKDF (reference sequence). This CDR3 has 17 amino acids. CDR3 sequence reads: CATSTTLGTGSSYEQYF. The CDR3 region has the DNA TGTGCCACCAGCACCACCCTCGGGACAGGTAGCTCCTACGAGCAGTACTTC.

V and J are TRBV5-6 and TRBJ1-5; D might be TRBD1 (5 bases). This CDR3 has 12 residues. V lost 0 bases and J lost 9, with 7 bases in between. Germline lookup yields CDR1 SGHDT and CDR2 YYEEEE. This chain's CDR3 is CASSLGRGPQHF. The CDR3 nucleotides read TGTGCCAGCAGCTTGGGTAGGGGGCCCCAGCATTTT.

This clone was found a few times. This sample includes further DNA sequences coding for the same CDR3. V and J are TRBV5-6 and TRBJ2-7; D call uncertain. The germline gives CDR1 SGHDT, CDR2 YYEEEE. The ends were cut back, 0 bases at V and 4 bases at J, with 5 bases in the middle. The CDR3 loop spans 12 amino acids. The CDR3 loop reads CASSLGRYEQYF. CDR3 DNA: TGTGCCAGCAGCTTGGGAAGGTACGAGCAGTACTTC.

The chain carries TRBV30 and TRBJ1-1; D is unresolved. The V gene lost 0 bases and the J gene lost 6 bases, with 8 bases spanning the gap. Germline assignment: CDR1 GTSNPN and CDR2 SVGIG (reference sequence). CDR3 length: 12 residues. This CDR3 reads CAWSVFGAEAFF. In DNA form, the CDR3 reads TGTGCCTGGAGTGTCTTCGGGGCTGAAGCTTTCTTT.

This chain uses TRBV13 with TRBJ2-3; 8 nucleotides match TRBD2. J lost 1 base, V lost 0 bases, and 3 bases had no gene match. Germline V gives CDR1 PRHDT, CDR2 FYEKMQ (reference sequence). This CDR3 comprises 16 residues. The CDR3 sequence: CASSLGYGGGTDTQYF. CDR3 coding DNA: TGTGCCAGCAGCTTAGGGTACGGGGGGGGCACAGATACGCAGTATTTT.